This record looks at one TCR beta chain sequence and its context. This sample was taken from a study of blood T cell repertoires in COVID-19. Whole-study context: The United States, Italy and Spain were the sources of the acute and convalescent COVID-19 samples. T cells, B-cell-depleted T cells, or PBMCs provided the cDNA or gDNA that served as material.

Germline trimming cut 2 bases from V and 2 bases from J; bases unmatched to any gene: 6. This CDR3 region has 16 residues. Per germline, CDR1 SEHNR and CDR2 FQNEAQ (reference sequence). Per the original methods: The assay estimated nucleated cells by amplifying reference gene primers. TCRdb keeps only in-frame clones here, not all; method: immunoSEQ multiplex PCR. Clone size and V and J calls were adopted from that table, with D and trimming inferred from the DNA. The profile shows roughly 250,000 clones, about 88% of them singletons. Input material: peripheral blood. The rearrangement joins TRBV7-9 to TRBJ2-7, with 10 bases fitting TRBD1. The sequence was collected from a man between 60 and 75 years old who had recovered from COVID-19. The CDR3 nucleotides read TGTGCCAGCAGCTTACCCGGCGGACAGGGGGCCTACGAGCAGTACTTC. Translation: CASSLPGGQGAYEQYF.